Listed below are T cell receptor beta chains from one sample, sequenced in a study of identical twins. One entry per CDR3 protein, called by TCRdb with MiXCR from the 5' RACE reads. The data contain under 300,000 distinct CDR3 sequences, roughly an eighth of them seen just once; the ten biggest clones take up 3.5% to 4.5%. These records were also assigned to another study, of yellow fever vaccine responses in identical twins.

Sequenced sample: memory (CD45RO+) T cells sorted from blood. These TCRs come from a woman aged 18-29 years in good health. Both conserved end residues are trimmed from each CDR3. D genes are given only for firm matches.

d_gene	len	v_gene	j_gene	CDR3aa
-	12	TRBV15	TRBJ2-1	ATSDAGAYNEQF
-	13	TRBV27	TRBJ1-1	ASSLYGGLNTEAF
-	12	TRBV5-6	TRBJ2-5	ASSLLGRSETQY
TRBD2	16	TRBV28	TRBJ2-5	ASSSPGTSGGKQETQY
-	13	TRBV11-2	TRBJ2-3	ASHAGERGTDTQY
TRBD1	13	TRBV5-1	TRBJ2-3	ASSPWDRDTDTQY
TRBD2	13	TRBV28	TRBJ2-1	ASRTSGRAWDEQF
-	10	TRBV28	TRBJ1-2	ASSAEVKGYT
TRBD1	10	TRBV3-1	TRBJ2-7	GSRQGDYEQY
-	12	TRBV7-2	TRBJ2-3	ASSLQGSTDTQY
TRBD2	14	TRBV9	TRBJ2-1	ASSGAAGGSYNEQF
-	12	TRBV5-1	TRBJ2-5	ASSLNEPQETQY
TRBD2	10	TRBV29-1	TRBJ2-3	SLAGVTDTQY
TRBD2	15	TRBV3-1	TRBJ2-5	ASSRLTGSGAQETQY